The 9 T cell receptor beta chains in this list originate from one sample, sequenced in a study of early T cells in non-severe SARS-CoV-2 infection. TCRdb independently ran MiXCR on the 5' RACE reads; one entry per CDR3 protein. The table includes tens of thousands of distinct CDR3 sequences, 11% detected once. The sequencing here drew on whole blood, taken at baseline. These receptors were collected from an adult who was a healthcare worker with PCR-confirmed SARS-CoV-2 infection or an uninfected control (not recorded which).

The table lists this clonotype with a few counts. This sequence joins TRBV18 and TRBJ2-1; 14 nucleotides align to TRBD2. V was clipped by 3 bases and J by 7 bases; unmatched bases: 11. Germline-derived CDR1 and CDR2 are KGHSH and LQKENI. This CDR3 region has 18 residues. The CDR3 DNA reads TGTGCCAGCTCACCCGGACTAGCGGGGGGCCCGACGGGAAATGAGCAGTTCTTC. Translated: CASSPGLAGGPTGNEQFF.

Only a few counts were recorded for this clonotype. CDR3 in DNA: TGTGCCAGCAGTTTATCCGGGACAAAGAACACTGAAGCTTTCTTT. It specifies CASSLSGTKNTEAFF. V gene TRBV28 combines with J gene TRBJ1-1, with D possibly TRBD1 on 6 matching bases. The CDR3 has 15 residues. V was pared by 1 base and J by 1 base, with 10 bases between. Germline CDR1 MDHEN, CDR2 SYDVKM.

This clonotype was picked up a small number of times. The rearrangement uses TRBV14 and TRBJ2-7; 8 bases are shared with TRBD1. V gave up 3 bases and J gave up 7 bases; unmatched junction bases: 14. CDR3 length equals 16 residues. From germline, CDR1 is SGHDN and CDR2 FVKESK. CDR3 residues: CASSQRIGQGPWEQYF. The CDR3 coding sequence is TGTGCCAGCAGCCAGCGAATAGGACAGGGTCCTTGGGAGCAGTACTTC.

J is TRBJ1-6 and V is TRBV12-3 or TRBV12-4; D is unclear. V lost 8 bases and J 9 bases, leaving 11 bases between the germline ends. This CDR3 region has 12 residues. DNA for the CDR3: TGTGCCAGCGCCTCCGTGGGTTCACCCCTCCACTTT. It encodes CASASVGSPLHF.

V is TRBV7-6 and J is TRBJ2-2, with D possibly TRBD1 on 6 matching bases. The germline gives CDR1 SGHVS, CDR2 FNYEAQ. The CDR3 consists of 14 residues. V was shortened by 5 bases and J by 7 bases, with 14 bases between the two germline ends. In DNA form, the CDR3 reads TGTGCCAGCAGCCCGCTACAGGGCGGCGGGGAGCTGTTTTTT. This gives the protein CASSPLQGGGELFF.

This clonotype was recorded many times. The CDR3 DNA follows: TGTGCCAGCTCACCAACCGGGACAGGGGTTAATTCACCCCTCCACTTT. This encodes CASSPTGTGVNSPLHF. The rearrangement uses TRBV18 and TRBJ1-6, with 10 nucleotides matching TRBD1. Per the germline V gene, CDR1 is KGHSH and CDR2 is LQKENI. The trim removed 2 bases at V and 6 bases at J, leaving 4 bases unmatched. The CDR3 consists of 16 residues.

This clonotype was counted between two and nine times. The V and J genes are TRBV7-2 and TRBJ1-3, with D hard to call. Germline V gene data show CDR1 as SGHTA and CDR2 as FQGNSA. The CDR3 spans 16 residues. V gave up 2 bases and J gave up 0 bases, with 11 bases separating them. The CDR3 region is CASSLRSPLSGNTIYF. The DNA of the CDR3 is TGTGCCAGCAGCTTACGGAGTCCCCTCTCTGGAAACACCATATATTTT.

The genes are TRBV6-1 and TRBJ1-2, with TRBD1 identical over 7 bases. The CDR3 contains 14 residues. CDR1 is MNHNS, CDR2 SASEGT, per germline. V lost 10 bases, J lost 5 bases, and 13 bases stayed unmatched. The CDR3 protein is CAILGRGRRYGYTF. CDR3 DNA: TGTGCCATCCTTGGGAGGGGGCGCAGGTATGGCTACACCTTC.

The gene calls are TRBV9 and TRBJ1-3; possibly TRBD1 for D (5 bases). The CDR3 has 17 amino acids. CDR1 is SGDLS and CDR2 is YYNGEE in the germline V gene. Trimming cost V 3 bases and J 8 bases, with 24 bases left between them. This CDR3 reads CASSADGTAGAGDTIYF. The CDR3 DNA sequence: TGTGCCAGCAGCGCAGACGGGACCGCAGGAGCGGGAGACACCATATATTTT.